A selection of T cell receptor beta chains follows, all from one sample in a study of blood T cell repertoires in COVID-19. Clones were sequenced by immunoSEQ multiplex PCR, and TCRdb holds only the in-frame ones, with some missing. The data show about 160,000 clones, with about 90% seen just once and less than 5% held by the top ten. The specimen sequenced was PBMCs or T cells enriched from blood (not recorded which). All receptors come from a woman aged 40 to 50 who had been exposed to COVID-19. Each CDR3 is given with its conserved first and last residue. A D gene is named only where the DNA matches it firmly. Clone size is not always given. Where it is, it says once, few, many or a class for expanded clones.

d_gene | j_gene | abundance | v_gene | CDR3nt | CDR3aa
NA | TRBJ2-3 | NA | TRBV6-5 | TGTGCCAGCCATGGTATAGGGGGAACAGATACGCAGTATTTT | CASHGIGGTDTQYF
NA | TRBJ1-1 | NA | TRBV2 | TGTGCCAGCAGTGAACAGGGGCGCTTGAACACTGAAGCTTTCTTT | CASSEQGRLNTEAFF
NA | TRBJ2-3 | NA | TRBV5-5 | TGTGCCAGCAGCAGACAAGGGGGGGCAACAGATACGCAGTATTTT | CASSRQGGATDTQYF
TRBD1 | TRBJ2-2 | NA | TRBV9 | TGTGCCAGCAGCCTAAGAGGGTCAGGGGGCAGCACCGGGGAGCTGTTTTTT | CASSLRGSGGSTGELFF
NA | TRBJ2-7 | few | TRBV9 | TGTGCCAGCAGCGTAGAAAGGTCCCCGACAGGAGCACCCTACGAGCAGTACTTC | CASSVERSPTGAPYEQYF
TRBD2 | TRBJ2-7 | once | TRBV12-3/TRBV12-4 | TGTGCCAGCAGTTACGGGGGGGCGAAGGGGCAGTACTTC | CASSYGGAKGQYF
NA | TRBJ2-1 | NA | TRBV5-1 | TGCGCCAGCAGCTTGGTGGCCGGTCAGGATGAGCAGTTCTTC | CASSLVAGQDEQFF
TRBD1 | TRBJ2-2 | NA | TRBV5-1 | TGCGCCAGCCTTCGGGACAGAAACACCGGGGAGCTGTTTTTT | CASLRDRNTGELFF
NA | TRBJ1-1 | NA | TRBV19 | TGTGCCAGTAGTAACCTTCTGGCGCCGCAACAGTTCAACACTGAAGCTTTCTTT | CASSNLLAPQQFNTEAFF
NA | TRBJ1-1 | NA | TRBV11-3 | TGTGCCAGCAGCTTAAACTCGGGTGATGAAGCTTTCTTT | CASSLNSGDEAFF
NA | TRBJ2-7 | NA | TRBV29-1 | TGCAGCGTTGGGTCTGCTAGCTCCTACGAGCAGTACTTC | CSVGSASSYEQYF